This T cell receptor beta chain was obtained from a study of radiation and T cells in renal cell carcinoma. Concerning this clone itself: As yet, its antigen is unknown.

General study findings and limits: Baseline intratumoral clonotype presence is unknown without pretreatment biopsies.

Time point reported: blood 2 weeks post-SBRT. Treatment indicated: 15 Gy SBRT to primary tumor, nephrectomy 4 weeks later. The patient's renal cell carcinoma had clear cell pathology. Generated by immunoSEQ multiplex PCR, the TCRdb table keeps only in-frame clones and is missing some. The sample lists 120,000 or so clones, 81% occurring once. Germline CDR1 reads SGHAT; CDR2 reads FQNNGV. The length of the CDR3 is 19 residues. Trimming shortened V by 5 bases and J by 3 bases, and 25 bases separated the two germline ends. The gene calls are TRBV11-2 and TRBJ1-4; possible D gene TRBD1, 5 bases. This TCR came from a man aged 45 to 65 with renal cell carcinoma. The specimen was blood, collected from a patient whose treatment included radiotherapy and nephrectomy. CDR3 DNA: TGTGCCAGCAGCCCAAAAAGGACACGTCGTCCAACTGCTAATGAAAAACTGTTTTTT. The encoded protein is CASSPKRTRRPTANEKLFF. Filled out from reference TRBV11-2 and TRBJ1-4, the complete variable domain reads EAGVAQSPRYKIIEKRQSVAFWCNPISGHATLYWYQQILGQGPKLLIQFQNNGVVDDSQLPKDRFSAERLKGVDSTLKIQPAKLEDSAVYLCASSPKRTRRPTANEKLFFGSGTQLSVL.